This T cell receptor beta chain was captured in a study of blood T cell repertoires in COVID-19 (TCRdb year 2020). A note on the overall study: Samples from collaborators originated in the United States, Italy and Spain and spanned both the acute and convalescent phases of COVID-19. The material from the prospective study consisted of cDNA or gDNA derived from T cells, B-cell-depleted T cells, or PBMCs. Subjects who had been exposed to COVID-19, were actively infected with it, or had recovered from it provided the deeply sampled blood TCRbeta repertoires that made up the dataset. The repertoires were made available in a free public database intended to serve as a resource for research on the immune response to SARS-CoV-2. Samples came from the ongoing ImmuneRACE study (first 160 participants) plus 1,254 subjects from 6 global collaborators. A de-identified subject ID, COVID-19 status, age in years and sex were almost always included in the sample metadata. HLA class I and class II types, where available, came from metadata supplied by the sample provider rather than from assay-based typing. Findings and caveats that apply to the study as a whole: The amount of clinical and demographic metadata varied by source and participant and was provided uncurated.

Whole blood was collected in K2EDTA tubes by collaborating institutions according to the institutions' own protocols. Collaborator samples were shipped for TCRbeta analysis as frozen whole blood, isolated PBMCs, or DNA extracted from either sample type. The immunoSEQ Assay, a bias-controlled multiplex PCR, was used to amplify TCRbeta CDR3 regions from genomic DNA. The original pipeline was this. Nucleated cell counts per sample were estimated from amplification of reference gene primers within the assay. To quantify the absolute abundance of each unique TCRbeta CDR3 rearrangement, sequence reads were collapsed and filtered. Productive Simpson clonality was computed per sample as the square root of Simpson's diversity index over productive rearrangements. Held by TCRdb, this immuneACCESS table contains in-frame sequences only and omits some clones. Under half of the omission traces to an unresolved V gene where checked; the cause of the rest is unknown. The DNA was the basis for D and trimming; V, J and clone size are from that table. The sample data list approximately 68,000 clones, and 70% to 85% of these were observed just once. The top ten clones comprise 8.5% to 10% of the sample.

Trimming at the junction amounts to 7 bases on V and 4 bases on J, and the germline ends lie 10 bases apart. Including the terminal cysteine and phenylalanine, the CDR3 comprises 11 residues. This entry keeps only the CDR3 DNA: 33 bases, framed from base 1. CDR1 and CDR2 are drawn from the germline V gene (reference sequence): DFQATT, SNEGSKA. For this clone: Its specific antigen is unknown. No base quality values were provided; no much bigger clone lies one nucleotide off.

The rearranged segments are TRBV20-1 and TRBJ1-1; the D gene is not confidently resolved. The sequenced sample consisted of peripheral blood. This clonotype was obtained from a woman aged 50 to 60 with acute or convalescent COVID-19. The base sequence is TGCAGTGTACAGCGGGGCACTGAAGCTTTCTTT. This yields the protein CSVQRGTEAFF.